The next 25 T cell receptor beta chains were all read from a single sample in a study of T cells in Graves' hyperthyroidism and ophthalmopathy. Template material for amplifying TCR beta CDR3 regions consisted of RNA transcripts. First-round RT-PCR of the TCR CDR3 relied on the HTBI primer set. TCRdb called the multiplex PCR reads again in MiXCR, with one record for every CDR3 protein. The sample lists 300,000 to 400,000 distinct CDR3 sequences, about 15% occurring once. Sequencing used blood. These receptors originate from a woman in her 30s with Graves' hyperthyroidism.

The genes are TRBV6-2 or TRBV6-3 and TRBJ2-3; TRBD1 might be the D (5 bases). Germline V CDR1 and CDR2: MNHEY, SVGEGT. Trimming took 2 bases from V and 1 from J, leaving 10 bases between them. This CDR3 region has 15 residues. The CDR3 is CASSYRVTGTDTQYF. CDR3 bases: TGTGCCAGCAGTTACAGGGTGACAGGCACAGATACGCAGTATTTT.

V gene TRBV29-1 combines with J gene TRBJ2-1; 8 bases align to TRBD2. This CDR3 has 15 amino acids. The V and J ends lost 5 bases and 6 bases, in that order; junction bases with no gene match: 12. The germline CDR1 and CDR2 sequences are SQVTM and ANQGSEA. CDR3 amino acids: CSVPRPLTSGNEQFF. CDR3 bases: TGCAGCGTTCCCCGTCCGCTCACTAGCGGCAATGAGCAGTTCTTC.

This clonotype came up many times. This chain joins TRBV30 and TRBJ2-7, with D possibly called TRBD1 or TRBD2 (5 bases each). There are 15 residues in the CDR3. Trimming took off 1 base at V and 6 bases at J, with 19 bases between the two ends. Germline values: CDR1 GTSNPN, CDR2 SVGIG (reference sequence). The CDR3 reads CAWSGSRGVLREQYF. The CDR3, as DNA: TGTGCCTGGAGTGGAAGCAGAGGGGTCCTACGCGAGCAGTACTTC.

As concerns this clonotype: This may stem from a read error, because a much larger clone lies one nucleotide away. The CDR3 region has the DNA TGTGCCAGCAGCGTAGCTGCGAGCGAGAAGGAGACGCAGTATTTT. Amino acid sequence: CASSVAASEKETQYF. The chain is built from TRBV9 and TRBJ2-3; no reliable D call. The germline V gene encodes CDR1 SGDLS and CDR2 YYNGEE. V was pared by 0 bases and J by 9 bases, with 17 bases between. This CDR3 has 15 amino acids.

The V call is TRBV4-1, the J call TRBJ1-2; D perhaps matches TRBD1 (5 bases). Germline loops: CDR1 MGHRA, CDR2 YSYEKL. Trimming removed 5 bases at V and 6 bases at J, with 19 bases between. The CDR3 length is 15 residues. The CDR3 loop reads CASSSPVRGTNGYTF. DNA of the CDR3: TGCGCCAGCAGCTCCCCAGTTAGGGGAACGAATGGCTACACCTTC.

This clonotype came up a few times. The chain links TRBV6-5 to TRBJ2-3; D ambiguous. The germline V gene encodes CDR1 MNHEY and CDR2 SVGAGI. Trimming pared 2 bases from V and 2 bases from J, leaving 14 bases between. This CDR3 comprises 16 residues. The CDR3 region has the DNA TGTGCCAGCAGTTACAAAAGTCTGGGATCCACAGATACGCAGTATTTT. It encodes CASSYKSLGSTDTQYF.

The rearrangement joins TRBV4-1 to TRBJ1-2, with TRBD1 matching 8 bases. Germline V gene sequence: CDR1 MGHRA, CDR2 YSYEKL. CDR3 size: 15 residues. V was pared by 1 base and J by 7 bases, with 8 bases of the junction left unmatched. The CDR3 DNA is TGCGCCAGCAGCCAAGCCCGACAGGGGCAAGGTGGCTACACCTTC. Protein sequence: CASSQARQGQGGYTF.

The chain combines TRBV10-2 with TRBJ2-7; D possibly corresponds to TRBD2 (5 bases). V was pared by 9 bases and J by 3 bases, with 18 bases between. CDR1 is WSHSY, CDR2 SAAADI, per germline. The CDR3 runs 14 residues. CDR3 bases: TGCGCCAGTAGTAGTACCGGGAAGAACTACGAGCAGTACTTC. This codes for CASSSTGKNYEQYF.

This clonotype was recorded at least ten times. CDR3 DNA: TGTGCCACCAGCAGAGAGGCAGCCTACACAGATACGCAGTATTTT. Residues: CATSREAAYTDTQYF. The chain links TRBV15 to TRBJ2-3; D call uncertain. V was trimmed by 0 bases and J by 2 bases, leaving 9 bases between them. CDR1 LNHNV and CDR2 YYDKDF come from the germline V gene (reference sequence). The CDR3 runs 15 residues.

This clonotype has only a few counts. The gene calls are TRBV30 and TRBJ2-1, with unresolved D. With 0 bases removed from V and 10 bases from J, the gap between germline ends came to 13 bases. The CDR3 is 13 amino acids. The germline gives CDR1 GTSNPN, CDR2 SVGIG (reference sequence). Here the CDR3 DNA reads TGTGCCTGGAGTGTGACAACAGCCAACGAGCAGTTCTTC. Protein: CAWSVTTANEQFF.

This clonotype was observed at least ten times. The chain links TRBV20-1 to TRBJ2-5; D is undetermined. Germline V gene data show CDR1 as DFQATT and CDR2 as SNEGSKA (reference sequence). V lost 1 base to trimming and J lost 1 base, with 19 bases between them. The CDR3 runs to 17 residues. For the CDR3, the DNA is TGCAGTGCTAGAGGCCCCACCGCTCTAGTGCGCCAAGAGACCCAGTACTTC. Its translation: CSARGPTALVRQETQYF.

V usage is TRBV4-1 and J usage is TRBJ2-3; 10 nucleotides line up with TRBD2. From germline, CDR1 is MGHRA and CDR2 YSYEKL. V dropped 0 bases and J dropped 2; count of bases not matched to a gene: 2. The CDR3 runs to 16 residues. The CDR3: CASSQDTSGVTDTQYF. CDR3 DNA: TGCGCCAGCAGCCAAGATACTAGCGGGGTCACAGATACGCAGTATTTT.

This sequence joins TRBV5-4 and TRBJ2-1; 11 bases are shared with TRBD2. V shed 2 bases, J shed 6 bases, and the junction held 13 bases outside the gene matches. This CDR3 comprises 18 residues. Germline V gives CDR1 SGHNT, CDR2 YYREEE (reference sequence). CDR3 sequence reads: CASSLGLAGSTTTNEQFF. For the CDR3, the DNA is TGTGCCAGCAGCTTAGGACTAGCGGGTTCCACCACGACCAATGAGCAGTTCTTC.

This clonotype appeared many times. The chain uses TRBV20-1 and TRBJ2-7; 10 nucleotides match TRBD2. Per the germline V gene, CDR1 is DFQATT and CDR2 is SNEGSKA (reference sequence). The CDR3 contains 16 residues. Trimming removed 2 bases from V and 0 bases from J; junction bases left unmatched: 7. This chain's CDR3 is CSARPIAGGLSYEQYF. CDR3 bases: TGCAGTGCTAGACCTATAGCGGGAGGCCTCTCCTACGAGCAGTACTTC.

This clonotype was found many times. The rearrangement links TRBV18 to TRBJ2-7; no clear D. This CDR3 is built from 13 residues. Germline V lookup: CDR1 KGHSH, CDR2 LQKENI. V lost 5 bases, J lost 6 bases, and 14 bases lay in between. For the CDR3, the DNA is TGTGCCAGCTCAGGCGCAGGCGTTAGCGAGCAGTACTTC. Residues: CASSGAGVSEQYF.

This clonotype came up many times. The chain is built from TRBV19 and TRBJ2-5, with 7 bases identical to TRBD2. Germline CDR1 LNHDA, CDR2 SQIVND (reference sequence). Unmatched junction bases numbered 5, after V lost 4 bases and J lost 0 bases. The CDR3 loop spans 15 amino acids. The CDR3: CASSTPSGNQETQYF. CDR3 DNA: TGTGCCAGTAGTACTCCTAGCGGAAACCAAGAGACCCAGTACTTC.

This clonotype came up many times. The genes are TRBV28 and TRBJ2-7; D may correspond to TRBD1 or TRBD2 (5 bases each). The CDR3 is 15 residues long. Germline V lookup: CDR1 MDHEN, CDR2 SYDVKM. V was trimmed by 4 bases and J by 0 bases, leaving 13 bases between them. DNA for the CDR3: TGTGCCAGCAGTTACCGGGACCATAGCTCCTACGAGCAGTACTTC. This translates into CASSYRDHSSYEQYF. The variable domain in full, with the rest retrieved from reference TRBV28 and TRBJ2-7, is DVKVTQSSRYLVKRTGEKVFLECVQDMDHENMFWYRQDPGLGLRLIYFSYDVKMKEKGDIPEGYSVSREKKERFSLILESASTNQTSMYLCASSYRDHSSYEQYFGPGTRLTVT.

Points on this clonotype: The CDR3 carries no conserved terminal phenylalanine or tryptophan, so it likely arises from a read error. The chain's CDR3 is CASNSGSAAYEQYC. The CDR3 region has the DNA TGTGCCAGCAATAGCGGGAGCGCCGCCTACGAGCAGTACTGC. The gene calls are TRBV2 and TRBJ2-7; the match to TRBD2 covers 9 bases. This CDR3 region has 14 residues. V trimming: 7 bases; J trimming: 2 bases; junction bases outside the gene matches: 6. In germline, CDR1 is SNHLY, CDR2 FYNNEI.

In this sample, this clonotype turned up many times. The chain uses TRBV20-1 and TRBJ2-5; TRBD2 is a possible D gene (7 bases). V was trimmed by 4 bases and J by 0 bases, leaving 15 bases between them. CDR3 length: 15 residues. The germline CDR1 and CDR2 sequences are DFQATT and SNEGSKA (reference sequence). The CDR3 region is CSATGGGGDQETQYF. CDR3 bases: TGCAGTGCTACCGGGGGAGGGGGAGACCAAGAGACCCAGTACTTC.

The chain employs TRBV19 and TRBJ2-7, with TRBD1 identical over 8 bases. The V and J ends lost 7 bases and 0 bases, in that order; junction bases with no gene match: 5. CDR3 length: 14 residues. CDR1 and CDR2 (germline): LNHDA, SQIVND (reference sequence). The CDR3 DNA reads as TGTGCCAGTACCTCCGGGACAGGCTCCTACGAGCAGTACTTC. Its translation is CASTSGTGSYEQYF.

This clonotype showed up many times. The chain couples TRBV28 to TRBJ2-3; 8 nucleotides line up with TRBD2. Germline assignment: CDR1 MDHEN and CDR2 SYDVKM. The V segment lost 5 bases and the J segment 2 bases; nucleotides outside the gene matches: 6. CDR3 size: 15 residues. The CDR3 DNA reads as TGTGCCAGCAGTCTTAGCGGGGAACACACAGATACGCAGTATTTT. Amino acids: CASSLSGEHTDTQYF.

This clonotype was seen repeatedly, ten times or more. This rearrangement joins TRBV12-3 or TRBV12-4 to TRBJ1-1; D is undetermined. Between the trimmed V and J ends, which lost 2 bases and 3 bases, there was a span of 7 bases. CDR3 length: 13 amino acids. CDR3 sequence reads: CASSLKSDTEAFF. CDR3 DNA: TGTGCCAGCAGTTTAAAGTCGGACACTGAAGCTTTCTTT.

This rearrangement joins TRBV19 to TRBJ2-1, with 11 bases fitting TRBD2. Germline loops: CDR1 LNHDA, CDR2 SQIVND (reference sequence). V trimming: 1 base; J trimming: 6 bases; junction bases outside the gene matches: 8. The CDR3 spans 17 residues. The CDR3 DNA reads as TGTGCCAGTAGTATAGTTTTTAGCGGGAGGGCGACCAATGAGCAGTTCTTC. This gives the protein CASSIVFSGRATNEQFF.

In this sample, this clonotype turned up many times. This sequence joins TRBV2 and TRBJ2-3; possibly TRBD1 or TRBD2 for D (5 bases each). The CDR3 consists of 11 residues. Deletions cut 10 bases from V and 5 bases from J, with 10 bases between. In germline, CDR1 is SNHLY, CDR2 FYNNEI. CDR3 amino acids: CATLRGDTQYF. CDR3 sequence (DNA): TGTGCCACCCTGAGGGGAGATACGCAGTATTTT.

Ten or more counts support this clonotype. This chain uses TRBV11-1 with TRBJ2-5; 9 positions match TRBD1. V was pared by 1 base and J by 2 bases, with 8 bases of the junction left unmatched. This CDR3 has 17 amino acids. CDR1 is SGHAT, CDR2 FQDESV, per germline (reference sequence). The CDR3 loop reads CASSLEARDRAQETQYF. Here the CDR3 DNA reads TGTGCCAGCAGCTTAGAGGCACGGGACAGGGCTCAAGAGACCCAGTACTTC.